The 13 T cell receptor beta chains below come from one sample, sequenced in a study of human T cells and chemical hapten exposure. TCRdb independently ran MiXCR on the RACE reads; one entry per CDR3 protein. The sample carries over 80,000 distinct CDR3 sequences, roughly 11% recorded once. Specified time point: patch test 3, about 24 weeks after DPC sensitization. The sample's treatment: therapeutic diphenylcyclopropenone sensitization with weekly scalp DPC. This material consisted of whole blood, taken in connection with sensitization to the hapten diphenylcyclopropenone (DPC). These receptors originate from a woman aged 25 to 45 with alopecia areata. Some clones in this sample may be carry-over from other donors' samples.

This clonotype was seen many times. V gene TRBV25-1 combines with J gene TRBJ2-5, with 8 bases matching TRBD1. The CDR3 sequence is 14 residues long. Germline V gene sequence: CDR1 MGHDK, CDR2 SYGVNS. After removal of 2 bases from V and 3 bases from J, the junction contained 2 bases not matched to a gene. The chain's CDR3 is CASSERTGKETQYF. The CDR3 DNA sequence: TGTGCCAGCAGTGAAAGGACAGGGAAAGAGACCCAGTACTTC. The full variable domain, completed using reference TRBV25-1 and TRBJ2-5, is EADIYQTPRYLVIGTGKKITLECSQTMGHDKMYWYQQDPGMELHLIHYSYGVNSTEKGDLSSESTVSRIRTEHFPLTLESARPSHTSQYLCASSERTGKETQYFGPGTRLLVL.

This clonotype was seen repeatedly, ten times or more. The chain carries TRBV30 and TRBJ1-6; no definite D call. The CDR3 is made up of 11 amino acids. Germline CDR1 GTSNPN, CDR2 SVGIG (reference sequence). V lost 6 bases and J 7 bases, leaving 7 bases between the germline ends. CDR3 DNA: TGTGCCTGTGGCTTCAATTCACCCCTCCACTTT. Protein sequence: CACGFNSPLHF. Filled out from reference TRBV30 and TRBJ1-6, the complete variable domain reads SQTIHQWPATLVQPVGSPLSLECTVEGTSNPNLYWYRQAAGRGLQLLFYSVGIGQISSEVPQNLSASRPQDRQFILSSKKLLLSDSGFYLCACGFNSPLHFGNGTRLTVT.

This clonotype appeared many times. V is TRBV25-1 and J is TRBJ2-5; 11 bases are shared with TRBD1. CDR1 and CDR2 from the germline V gene are MGHDK and SYGVNS. This CDR3 contains 14 residues. With 8 bases clipped from V and 2 bases from J, the junction kept 4 bases outside the gene matches. The CDR3 sequence: CASGGQGAQETQYF. As DNA, the CDR3 is TGTGCCAGCGGCGGACAGGGGGCACAAGAGACCCAGTACTTC.

Comments on this clonotype: Since a much larger clone is just one base distant, this may be a read error. This chain connects TRBV6-5 to TRBJ1-6; TRBD1 matches 7 bases. With 2 bases clipped from V and 7 bases from J, the junction kept 5 bases outside the gene matches. CDR1 MNHEY and CDR2 SVGAGI come from the germline V gene. This CDR3 spans 15 amino acids. The CDR3 region has the DNA TGTGCCAGCAGTTACCCGTCGACAGGGAATTCACCCCTCCACTTT. It is translated as CASSYPSTGNSPLHF.

In its sample, this clonotype was seen many times. CDR3 nucleotide sequence: TGTGCCAGCAGTTTAAATAGCGTCCTGACTTTC. It encodes CASSLNSVLTF. The chain links TRBV28 to TRBJ2-6; D is undetermined. Germline CDR1 and CDR2: MDHEN and SYDVKM. This CDR3 has 11 residues. Between the trimmed V and J ends, which lost 2 bases and 12 bases, there was a span of 5 bases.

This clonotype was observed a few times. The chain employs TRBV10-2 and TRBJ1-6; a weak D match, TRBD1 (5 bases). The germline gives CDR1 WSHSY, CDR2 SAAADI. The CDR3 is 16 residues long. V was pared by 8 bases and J by 1 base, with 15 bases between. This chain's CDR3 is CASSGTVASYNSPLHF. CDR3 DNA sequence: TGCGCCAGCTCCGGGACCGTCGCTTCCTATAATTCACCCCTCCACTTT.

This clonotype was picked up a small number of times. This sequence joins TRBV7-2 and TRBJ2-7; TRBD1 matches 8 bases. V was clipped by 8 bases and J by 6 bases; unmatched bases: 9. This CDR3 spans 13 amino acids. The germline CDR1 and CDR2 sequences are SGHTA and FQGNSA. The CDR3: CASGQGLSSEQYF. The CDR3 DNA sequence: TGTGCCAGCGGACAGGGTCTCTCTAGCGAGCAGTACTTC.

At least ten counts were recorded for this clonotype. The rearrangement joins TRBV6-5 to TRBJ2-7; D unclear. Trimming took off 4 bases at V and 4 bases at J, with 5 bases between the two ends. Germline loops: CDR1 MNHEY, CDR2 SVGAGI. The CDR3 is 11 residues long. The CDR3 nucleotides are TGTGCCAGCAGTTTTACATACGAGCAGTACGTC. Protein: CASSFTYEQYV.

A few counts support this clonotype. The rearrangement links TRBV7-9 to TRBJ1-4; the D is unclear. Germline CDR1 reads SEHNR; CDR2 reads FQNEAQ (reference sequence). This CDR3 is 15 amino acids long. Deletions cut 2 bases from V and 0 bases from J, with 7 bases between. The CDR3: CASSLYGPTNEKLFF. DNA of the CDR3: TGTGCCAGCAGCTTATACGGACCAACTAATGAAAAACTGTTTTTT.

A word on this clonotype: The junction departs from the called germline gene at one end, perhaps through a read error. Written as DNA, the CDR3 is TGTGCCAACAGTTTATTACGGGGGAACACTGAAGCTTTCTTT. As protein: CANSLLRGNTEAFF. The gene calls are TRBV28 and TRBJ1-1, with D hard to call. The CDR3 is 14 residues long. The germline V gene encodes CDR1 MDHEN and CDR2 SYDVKM.

The chain couples TRBV27 to TRBJ2-3; D perhaps matches TRBD2 (5 bases). CDR1 MNHEY and CDR2 SMNVEV come from the germline V gene (reference sequence). The CDR3 has 14 residues. V was clipped by 3 bases and J by 2 bases, with 9 bases between them. This CDR3 reads CASSFEGNTDTQYF. The DNA for the CDR3 is TGTGCCAGCAGTTTCGAGGGAAACACAGATACGCAGTATTTT.

This clonotype was detected only a few times. A read error is possible here, since a much larger clone lies one base away. V gene TRBV6-4 combines with J gene TRBJ2-2; 8 bases map to TRBD2. This CDR3 has 14 amino acids. In germline, CDR1 is MRHNA, CDR2 SNTAGT. V dropped 2 bases and J dropped 4; count of bases not matched to a gene: 0. As DNA, the CDR3 is TGTGCCAGCAGTGACGGGACTAGCACCGGGGAGCTGTTTTTT. Amino acids: CASSDGTSTGELFF.

This clonotype was observed many times. The chain carries TRBV10-3 and TRBJ2-1; D unclear. Germline CDR1 reads ENHRY; CDR2 reads SYGVKD. The CDR3 has 13 residues. With 3 bases removed from V and 6 bases from J, the gap between germline ends came to 9 bases. In DNA, the CDR3 is TGTGCCATCAGTGACTTCCACGGCAATGAGCAGTTCTTC. Protein product: CAISDFHGNEQFF.